Following are 9 T cell receptor beta chains from one sample sequenced in a study of long-term antiretroviral therapy in people with HIV. The assay, immunoSEQ v3.0, was run at survey level. Sequenced by immunoSEQ multiplex PCR; TCRdb stores in-frame clones only, minus some. The profile shows tens of thousands of clones, around 97% of them singletons. The sample consisted of unsorted PBMCs, taken 6.9 years after starting antiretroviral therapy. These receptors all stem from a young man with HIV.

The CDR3 sequence: CASSQWPRGASYEQYF. The CDR3 nucleotides read TGTGCCAGCAGCCAATGGCCGCGGGGGGCGTCCTACGAGCAGTACTTC. This chain connects TRBV4-2 to TRBJ2-7; 8 bases agree with TRBD2. With 2 bases clipped from V and 1 base from J, the junction kept 7 bases outside the gene matches. Germline CDR1 and CDR2: LGHNA and YNFKEQ. The CDR3 contains 16 residues.

This clone was seen once. The V and J genes are TRBV5-1 and TRBJ2-3; the match to TRBD1 covers 8 bases. The CDR3 consists of 15 residues. V was clipped by 7 bases and J by 6 bases; unmatched bases: 13. Germline assignment: CDR1 SGHRS and CDR2 YFSETQ. The CDR3 here is CASSDREVASDTQYF. CDR3 coding DNA: TGCGCCAGCTCGGACAGGGAGGTTGCGAGCGATACGCAGTATTTT. Using reference TRBV5-1 and TRBJ2-3 for the parts outside the CDR3, the full variable domain is KAGVTQTPRYLIKTRGQQVTLSCSPISGHRSVSWYQQTPGQGLQFLFEYFSETQRNKGNFPGRFSGRQFSNSRSEMNVSTLELGDSALYLCASSDREVASDTQYFGPGTRLTVL.

V usage is TRBV15 and J usage is TRBJ1-5; D is uncertain. Trimming cost V 5 bases and J 5 bases, with 10 bases left between them. The length of the CDR3 is 13 residues. Germline V gene lookup returns CDR1 LNHNV and CDR2 YYDKDF (reference sequence). CDR3 DNA: TGTGCCACCAGCCCTGGGAGGTATCAGCCCCAGCATTTT. It translates to CATSPGRYQPQHF.

This clone has a single count. The chain carries TRBV7-9 and TRBJ2-5; 11 bases fit TRBD2. The CDR3 spans 16 residues. Germline V gene data show CDR1 as SEHNR and CDR2 as FQNEAQ (reference sequence). With V trimmed by 6 bases and J by 2 bases, 8 bases remained unmatched. DNA of the CDR3: TGTGCCAGCAGTATGCGACTAGCGGGATCTCAAGAGACCCAGTACTTC. Amino acid sequence: CASSMRLAGSQETQYF.

The gene calls are TRBV7-2 and TRBJ2-7; D is unresolved. The V gene lost 1 base and the J gene lost 4 bases, with 14 bases spanning the gap. CDR1 and CDR2 from the germline V gene are SGHTA and FQGNSA. The CDR3 totals 15 residues. CDR3 loop: CASSLDREASYEQYF. The DNA of the CDR3 is TGTGCCAGCAGCTTAGATAGAGAGGCTTCTTACGAGCAGTACTTC.

The CDR3 here is CASSPGVGYGYTF. CDR3 coding DNA: TGTGCCAGCAGCCCGGGAGTCGGCTATGGCTACACCTTC. The chain has TRBV9 and TRBJ1-2; D is unclear. The CDR3 consists of 13 residues. Germline values: CDR1 SGDLS, CDR2 YYNGEE. Trimming left V 4 bases short and J 4 bases short, with 11 bases between.

This clone was recorded only once. The CDR3 sequence: CASSQGGVEAYGYTF. The CDR3 bases are TGCGCCAGCAGCCAAGGGGGGGTTGAGGCCTATGGCTACACCTTC. The J gene is TRBJ1-2, the V gene TRBV4-3; possible D gene TRBD1, 5 bases. V shed 1 base and J shed 4 bases, with 13 bases lying between them. Germline V gives CDR1 LGHNA, CDR2 YSLEER. The CDR3 covers 15 residues.

The chain links TRBV27 to TRBJ2-5, with D perhaps matching TRBD1 (6 bases). The CDR3 extends over 13 amino acids. CDR1 MNHEY and CDR2 SMNVEV come from the germline V gene (reference sequence). Between the trimmed V and J ends, which lost 5 bases and 1 base, there was a span of 8 bases. In nucleotides, the CDR3 is TGTGCCAGCAGTATCAGGGGCCAAGAGACCCAGTACTTC. It is translated as CASSIRGQETQYF.

This clone appeared once. The chain recombines TRBV4-3 with TRBJ2-7; D unclear. V lost 1 base and J 0 bases, leaving 7 bases between the germline ends. The CDR3 is made up of 14 amino acids. CDR1 is LGHNA, CDR2 YSLEER, per germline. CDR3 in DNA: TGCGCCAGCAGCCAAGGGACGAGCTCCTACGAGCAGTACTTC. It translates to CASSQGTSSYEQYF.